The 22 T cell receptor beta chains in this list originate from one sample, sequenced in a study of blood T cell repertoires in COVID-19. TCRdb's copy holds only in-frame clones and misses some; the assay was immunoSEQ multiplex PCR. The table has about 56,000 clones, roughly four fifths seen once; the top ten hold more than 7.5%. What was sequenced was peripheral blood. The source of these receptors is a woman older than 75 with acute or convalescent COVID-19.

CDR3 in amino acids: CASSYSGWESRDIQYF. The CDR3 nucleotides are TGTGCCAGCAGTTACTCGGGTTGGGAGTCGAGGGACATTCAGTACTTC. The chain is built from TRBV6-5 and TRBJ2-4; the D gene is possibly TRBD2 (5 bases). V shed 0 bases and J shed 8 bases, with 17 bases lying between them. CDR3 length: 16 amino acids. Germline CDR1 reads MNHEY; CDR2 reads SVGAGI.

The V gene is TRBV7-2, the J gene TRBJ2-7, with 11 bases fitting TRBD1. The germline gives CDR1 SGHTA, CDR2 FQGNSA. CDR3 length equals 17 residues. J gave up 0 bases and V 5 bases, and 9 bases lay outside the gene matches. The CDR3 DNA sequence: TGTGCCAGCAGCCCCGGGACAGGGGGGTTTAGCTCCTACGAGCAGTACTTC. This encodes CASSPGTGGFSSYEQYF.

This chain connects TRBV5-8 to TRBJ1-6; 12 positions match TRBD1. The CDR3 has 16 residues. Trimming removed 4 bases from V and 8 bases from J; junction bases left unmatched: 7. Germline V gene sequence: CDR1 SGHTS, CDR2 YDEGEE. In nucleotides, the CDR3 is TGTGCCAGCAGCGCAGGGACAGGGGGCGCGGATTCACCCCTCCACTTT. Its protein is CASSAGTGGADSPLHF.

The chain recombines TRBV5-1 with TRBJ1-4; 10 bases are shared with TRBD1. Germline loops: CDR1 SGHRS, CDR2 YFSETQ. CDR3 size: 14 residues. The junction had 3 bases not matched to a gene; V was cut back by 3 bases and J by 7 bases. CDR3 DNA sequence: TGCGCCAGCAGCTGGGACAGGGGTGGTGAAAAACTGTTTTTT. Protein: CASSWDRGGEKLFF.

The chain links TRBV28 to TRBJ1-2; D gene ambiguous. Germline V gene data show CDR1 as MDHEN and CDR2 as SYDVKM. With 6 bases removed from V and 8 bases from J, the gap between germline ends came to 19 bases. The CDR3 length is 14 residues. The CDR3 nucleotides read TGTGCCAGCAGCCCACCGAACAGCCCGTGGGGCTACACCTTC. It is translated as CASSPPNSPWGYTF.

CDR3 nucleotide sequence: TGTGCCAGCAGCTTGGCGGGGACCTATAATTCACCCCTCCACTTT. Protein product: CASSLAGTYNSPLHF. This rearrangement joins TRBV5-6 to TRBJ1-6; no reliable D call. The CDR3 totals 15 residues. V was shortened by 0 bases and J by 2 bases, with 6 bases between the two germline ends. CDR1 and CDR2 (germline): SGHDT, YYEEEE.

The CDR3 region has the DNA TGTGCCACCAGTGACGGACTAGCGGGGGCCGACAATGAGCAGTTCTTC. Its protein product is CATSDGLAGADNEQFF. This chain links TRBV24-1 with TRBJ2-1; the match to TRBD2 covers 13 bases. V lost 4 bases, J lost 5 bases, and 4 bases stayed unmatched. Looked up from germline, CDR1 is KGHDR and CDR2 is SFDVKD. The CDR3 loop spans 16 amino acids.

The J gene is TRBJ2-7, the V gene TRBV10-2, with a tentative D call TRBD2 (5 bases). The germline V and J ends were trimmed by 5 bases and 2 bases, with 16 bases remaining between them. This CDR3 has 15 residues. The germline gives CDR1 WSHSY, CDR2 SAAADI. In nucleotides, the CDR3 is TGCGCCAGCAGTATGATGGGAGTCGGAACCTACGAGCAGTACTTC. Translating it yields CASSMMGVGTYEQYF.

The chain employs TRBV7-6 and TRBJ2-7; TRBD2 matches at 9 bases. Germline CDR1 is SGHVS and CDR2 is FNYEAQ. CDR3 length equals 19 residues. After removal of 2 bases from V and 0 bases from J, the junction contained 14 bases not matched to a gene. The CDR3 loop reads CASSLLAAGGPQSSYEQYF. Written as DNA, the CDR3 is TGTGCCAGCAGCTTATTGGCCGCGGGAGGGCCCCAATCCTCCTACGAGCAGTACTTC.

This clone appeared once. CDR3 sequence reads: CASSPLANEQYF. In DNA form, the CDR3 reads TGTGCCAGCAGCCCCCTGGCCAACGAGCAGTACTTC. The chain links TRBV11-2 to TRBJ2-7; D unclear. Germline CDR1 SGHAT, CDR2 FQNNGV. The CDR3 loop spans 12 amino acids. Between the trimmed V and J ends, which lost 5 bases and 5 bases, there was a span of 10 bases.

The sample holds a few counts of this clone. The CDR3 nucleotides read TGTGCCAGCAGTTCCTCGACAGGGGGCCGGGGCACTGAAGCTTTCTTT. Amino acids: CASSSSTGGRGTEAFF. The chain carries TRBV6-5 and TRBJ1-1; TRBD1 agrees at 10 bases. The CDR3 runs 16 residues. The germline V gene has CDR1 MNHEY and CDR2 SVGAGI. Trimming took 4 bases from V and 4 from J; bases not matched to a gene: 9.

This clone was observed a few times. The chain combines TRBV4-1 with TRBJ1-2; 8 bases agree with TRBD1. Germline V gene sequence: CDR1 MGHRA, CDR2 YSYEKL. The CDR3 totals 15 residues. Trimming cost V 1 base and J 7 bases; bases outside gene matches: 8. The CDR3 reads CASSQGESGGGGYTF. The CDR3 nucleotides are TGCGCCAGCAGCCAAGGCGAGTCAGGGGGCGGTGGCTACACCTTC.

The chain has TRBV6-1 and TRBJ2-7; TRBD1 might be the D (6 bases). This CDR3 contains 14 residues. The germline V gene has CDR1 MNHNS and CDR2 SASEGT. Trimming stripped 2 bases from V and 5 bases from J, with 13 bases between. The CDR3 region is CASSERARGNEQYF. The CDR3 bases are TGTGCCAGCAGTGAAAGGGCCAGGGGTAACGAGCAGTACTTC.

The gene calls are TRBV3-1 (or the pseudogene TRBV3-2) and TRBJ2-7; no clear D. Germline CDR1 LGHDT, CDR2 YNNKEL (reference sequence). The CDR3 is 12 residues long. The V and J ends lost 2 bases and 9 bases respectively, with 11 bases between them. The CDR3, as DNA: TGTGCCAGCAGCCAATGGGCCTTCGCGCAGTACTTC. Protein sequence: CASSQWAFAQYF.

V gene TRBV11-2 combines with J gene TRBJ1-1, with D possibly being TRBD1 (6 bases). The CDR3 has 16 residues. Trimming took 5 bases from V and 6 from J, leaving 22 bases between them. CDR1 and CDR2 (germline): SGHAT, FQNNGV. The CDR3 bases are TGTGCCAGCAGCCTACCTTGGGGGCTTAGGAGCCCTGAAGCTTTCTTT. Translation gives CASSLPWGLRSPEAFF.

The rearrangement uses TRBV2 and TRBJ1-2; 7 positions agree with TRBD1. Germline assignment: CDR1 SNHLY and CDR2 FYNNEI. V dropped 2 bases and J dropped 14; count of bases not matched to a gene: 14. CDR3 size: 14 residues. For the CDR3, the DNA is TGTGCCAGCAGTGAAAACGCCCTGGACAGGTCTAATACCTTC. Amino acid sequence: CASSENALDRSNTF.

This rearrangement joins TRBV6-4 to TRBJ2-1, with a tentative D call TRBD2 (7 bases). The V end was cut by 8 bases, the J end by 10 bases, with 21 bases between. This CDR3 is built from 14 residues. The germline CDR1 and CDR2 sequences are MRHNA and SNTAGT. Written as DNA, the CDR3 is TGTGCCAGCCGTCAAGGGGGGGCACGGCAGGAGCAGTTCTTC. It is translated as CASRQGGARQEQFF.

The gene calls are TRBV5-4 and TRBJ2-5; TRBD2 aligns across 11 bases. The CDR3 loop spans 14 amino acids. CDR1 is SGHNT, CDR2 YYREEE, per germline (reference sequence). V was pared by 4 bases and J by 2 bases, with 1 base of the junction left unmatched. CDR3 in amino acids: CASSPSGRQETQYF. The CDR3 DNA is TGTGCCAGCAGCCCTAGCGGGAGGCAAGAGACCCAGTACTTC.

The V and J genes are TRBV5-1 and TRBJ2-1; maybe TRBD2 (6 bases). The V end was cut by 0 bases, the J end by 8 bases, with 9 bases between. CDR3 length: 13 residues. Germline loops: CDR1 SGHRS, CDR2 YFSETQ. Here the CDR3 reads CASSLGGGDEQFF. DNA for the CDR3: TGCGCCAGCAGCTTGGGGGGCGGGGATGAGCAGTTCTTC. Drawing the rest from reference TRBV5-1 and TRBJ2-1, the complete variable domain is KAGVTQTPRYLIKTRGQQVTLSCSPISGHRSVSWYQQTPGQGLQFLFEYFSETQRNKGNFPGRFSGRQFSNSRSEMNVSTLELGDSALYLCASSLGGGDEQFFGPGTRLTVL.

The chain uses TRBV29-1 and TRBJ2-7, with TRBD1 as a possible D gene (6 bases). There are 15 residues in the CDR3. Deletions cut 5 bases from V and 3 bases from J, with 20 bases between. The germline V gene has CDR1 SQVTM and CDR2 ANQGSEA. The CDR3 coding sequence is TGCAGCGTTCTTAAGCTCAGGGGTACTTACTACGAGCAGTACTTC. Translation: CSVLKLRGTYYEQYF.

In this sample, this clone turned up a few times. V is TRBV27 and J is TRBJ1-1; 8 bases are a match to TRBD1. Germline V lookup: CDR1 MNHEY, CDR2 SMNVEV (reference sequence). V was clipped by 5 bases and J by 5 bases; unmatched bases: 10. The CDR3 has 15 residues. The CDR3 spells CASSPAAGGRTEAFF. Here the CDR3 DNA reads TGTGCCAGCAGTCCCGCCGCAGGGGGCAGGACTGAAGCTTTCTTT.

The V and J genes are TRBV30 and TRBJ1-5, with D possibly TRBD1 on 5 matching bases. V was clipped by 2 bases and J by 3 bases, with 14 bases between them. The CDR3 covers 15 residues. The germline V gene has CDR1 GTSNPN and CDR2 SVGIG (reference sequence). The CDR3 bases are TGTGCCTGGAGTCACAACAGGCCTACCAATCAGCCCCAGCATTTT. It is translated as CAWSHNRPTNQPQHF.